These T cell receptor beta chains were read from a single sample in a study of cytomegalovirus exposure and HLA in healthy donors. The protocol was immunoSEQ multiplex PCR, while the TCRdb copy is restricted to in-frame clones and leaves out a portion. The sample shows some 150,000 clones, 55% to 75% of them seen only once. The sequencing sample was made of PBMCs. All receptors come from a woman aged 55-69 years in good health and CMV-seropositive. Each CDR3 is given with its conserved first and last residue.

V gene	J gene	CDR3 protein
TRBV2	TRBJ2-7	CASGRGLALQYF
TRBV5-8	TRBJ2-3	CASRRLAGDTDTQYF
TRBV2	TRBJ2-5	CASSRLAETQYF
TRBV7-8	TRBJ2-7	CASSLGPRRGEQYF
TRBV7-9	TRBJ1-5	CASSLGLYNQPQHF
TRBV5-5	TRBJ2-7	CASSFLPKTSGISYEQYF
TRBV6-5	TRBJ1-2	CASSYFQGANYGYTF
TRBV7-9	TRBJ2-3	CASSPVSGVTDTQYF
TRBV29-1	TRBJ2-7	CSVERGGELSYEQYF
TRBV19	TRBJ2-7	CATKEGQGNYYEQYF
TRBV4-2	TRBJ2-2	CASSQDVLAGGRDTGELFF
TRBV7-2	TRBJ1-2	CASRSTPGLANYGYTF
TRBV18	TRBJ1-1	CASSPRTGGNEAFF
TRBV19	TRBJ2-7	CASSFTTGGFYEQYF
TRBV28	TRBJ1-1	CASSPIQLNTEAFF
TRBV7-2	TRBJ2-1	CASSASGGRYNEQFF
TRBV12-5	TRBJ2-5	CASGLWSEGTSGRRGETQYF
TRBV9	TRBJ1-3	CASSADGGYGNTIYF
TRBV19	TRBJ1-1	CASKQGSKGSGTEAFF
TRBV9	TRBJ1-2	CASSPRQGEDYGYTF
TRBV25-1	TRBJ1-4	CASSFRGPNEKLFF
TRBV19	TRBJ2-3	CASSIVGEADTQYF
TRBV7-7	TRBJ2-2	CASSLNFAAGKIGELFF
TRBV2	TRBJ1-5	CASSSRQGYQPQHF
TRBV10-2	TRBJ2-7	CASRTSGRSAYEQYF
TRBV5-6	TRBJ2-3	CASSPWAAGGADTQYF
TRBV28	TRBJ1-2	CASSLYPFREGGYTF
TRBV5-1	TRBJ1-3	CASSLGSAGNTIYF
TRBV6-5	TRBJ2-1	CASSNSGGNNEQFF
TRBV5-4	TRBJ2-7	CAGRDRGGEQYF
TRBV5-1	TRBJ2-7	CASSLAPTSGTYEQYF
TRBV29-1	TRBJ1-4	CSVGTGREKLFF
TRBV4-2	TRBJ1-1	CASSQEGQGTTEAFF
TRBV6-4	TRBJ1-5	CASAWGQKMGNQPQHF
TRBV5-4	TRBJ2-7	CASSRQEAGARVRQYF